This T cell receptor (beta chain) is from a study of CD8+ T cells in alopecia areata. In the study overall: A regimen of oral tofacitinib, 5 to 10 mg twice daily, was given to treated patients. The tofacitinib course ran for 6 to 18 months and was followed by 6 months off drug. Study-level points and caveats: Scalp lesions, especially in alopecia totalis/universalis, had higher clonality than normal scalp.

It was cDNA, reverse transcribed from extracted RNA, that served as the sequencing template. Libraries were prepared by immunoSEQ multiplex PCR; TCRdb keeps only in-frame clonotypes and omits some of them. Altogether around 160,000 clones are present, about 90% being singletons, with the ten largest covering about 15%. The germline V gene has CDR1 SNHLY and CDR2 FYNNEI. CDR3 size: 13 residues. Points on this clone: What it binds is not known. A read error may produce the germline difference seen at one junction end.

Peripheral blood and lesional scalp punch biopsies came from alopecia areata patients. Sequences were derived from CD8+ T cells sorted from blood, sampled at week 0. The chain is built from TRBV2 and TRBJ1-1; no definite D call. This TCR derives from a human donor with alopecia areata. The CDR3 sequence is CASSGLLKTEAFF. Here the CDR3 DNA reads TGTGCCAGCAGCGGACTCCTGAAGACTGAAGCTTTCTTT.